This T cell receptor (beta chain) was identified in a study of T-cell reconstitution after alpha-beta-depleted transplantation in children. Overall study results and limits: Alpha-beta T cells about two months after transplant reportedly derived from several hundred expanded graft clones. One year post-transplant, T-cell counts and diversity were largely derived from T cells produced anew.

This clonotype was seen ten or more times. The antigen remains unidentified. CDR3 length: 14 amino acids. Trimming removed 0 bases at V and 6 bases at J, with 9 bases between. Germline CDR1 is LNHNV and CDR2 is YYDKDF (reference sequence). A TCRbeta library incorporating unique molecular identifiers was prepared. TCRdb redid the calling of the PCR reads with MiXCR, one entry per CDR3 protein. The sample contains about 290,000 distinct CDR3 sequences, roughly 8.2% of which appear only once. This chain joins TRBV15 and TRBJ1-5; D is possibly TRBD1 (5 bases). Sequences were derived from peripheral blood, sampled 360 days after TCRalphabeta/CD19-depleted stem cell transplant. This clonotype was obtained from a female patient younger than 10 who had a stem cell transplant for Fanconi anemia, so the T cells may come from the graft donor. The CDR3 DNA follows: TGTGCCACCAGCAGAGATGAGGGGCCTCAGCCCCAGCATTTT. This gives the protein CATSRDEGPQPQHF.